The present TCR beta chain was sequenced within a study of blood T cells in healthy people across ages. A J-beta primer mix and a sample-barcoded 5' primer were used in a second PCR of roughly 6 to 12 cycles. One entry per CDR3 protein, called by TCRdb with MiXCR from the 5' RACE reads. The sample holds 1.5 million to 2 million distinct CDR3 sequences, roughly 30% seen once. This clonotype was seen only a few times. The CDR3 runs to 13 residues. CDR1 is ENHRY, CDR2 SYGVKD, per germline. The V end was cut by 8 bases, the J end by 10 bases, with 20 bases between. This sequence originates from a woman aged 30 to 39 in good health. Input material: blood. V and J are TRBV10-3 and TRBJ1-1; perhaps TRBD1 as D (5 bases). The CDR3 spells CAIGAGRDSGAFF. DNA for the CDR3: TGTGCCATCGGGGCAGGGAGAGATTCTGGAGCTTTCTTT.